The rows below give T cell receptor gamma chains drawn from one sample of a study of human gamma delta and Vdelta1 T cells. TCRdb processed the PCR reads again with the CATT caller. Counted here are several thousand gamma-chain clones, around 42% occurring once; the ten biggest clones make up roughly 2.7%. Antigens of these TCRs are unknown. Sequencing used Vdelta1 gamma-delta T cells from blood grown in culture (DOT cells). The origin of the receptors is a human donor in good health. The conserved cysteine and the conserved F or W are not part of the CDR3 here.

TRGJ1/TRGJ2 | TRGV9 | ALWEVQGYKKL
TRGJP2 | TRGV3 | ATWDRRNSSDWIKT
TRGJ1/TRGJ2 | TRGV5 | ATWDRRKYKKL
TRGJ1/TRGJ2 | TRGV9 | ALWDAGYYKKL
TRGJP2 | TRGV3 | ATWHGDWIKT
TRGJ1/TRGJ2 | TRGV5 | ATWDRLIYYKKL
TRGJP2 | TRGV3 | ATWDRREGSDWIKT
TRGJ1/TRGJ2 | TRGV5 | ATWDRYKKL
TRGJ1/TRGJ2 | TRGV2 | ATWDGPRVTNYYKKL
TRGJ1/TRGJ2 | TRGV8 | ATWDYPYYKKL
TRGJ1/TRGJ2 | TRGV3 | AAWGLGKL
TRGJ1/TRGJ2 | TRGV3 | ATWDSRYYYKKL
TRGJP2 | TRGV8 | ATWDVSDWIKT
TRGJ1/TRGJ2 | TRGV5 | ATWDRPPRYYKKL
TRGJ1/TRGJ2 | TRGV2 | ATWDDSYKKL
TRGJ1/TRGJ2 | TRGV9 | ALWEPANYKKL
TRGJ1/TRGJ2 | TRGV8 | ATWDSGYKKL
TRGJP2 | TRGV9 | ALWRTSFFGWIKT
TRGJP2 | TRGV8 | ATWSSDWIKT
TRGJ1/TRGJ2 | TRGV3 | ATWDTYYKKL
TRGJ1/TRGJ2 | TRGV3 | ATWDRRIMDYKKL
TRGJ1/TRGJ2 | TRGV2 | ATCEFYYKKL
TRGJ1/TRGJ2 | TRGV5 | ATWDTDYYKKL
TRGJ1/TRGJ2 | TRGV2 | ATWDGLYYKKL
TRGJ1/TRGJ2 | TRGV8 | ATWDSPSKKL
TRGJ1/TRGJ2 | TRGV3 | ATWDRTRKL
TRGJP1 | TRGV8 | ATWGGHTTGWFKI
TRGJP2 | TRGV3 | ATWDMTRSDWIKT
TRGJ1/TRGJ2 | TRGV9 | ALWEVRRFGEQKL
TRGJ1/TRGJ2 | TRGV2 | ATWVYYKKL
TRGJ1/TRGJ2 | TRGV3 | ATWDRPSYYKKL
TRGJ1/TRGJ2 | TRGV5 | ATWDSARLYKKL
TRGJ1/TRGJ2 | TRGV2 | ATWDGSYKKL
TRGJ1/TRGJ2 | TRGV9 | ALWEVDKKL
TRGJP2 | TRGV8 | ATWDMRDWIKT
TRGJ1/TRGJ2 | TRGV2 | ATWDSPDYYKKL
TRGJP2 | TRGV9 | AWDGSDWIKT